This is a list of T cell receptor beta chains from one sample in a study of cytomegalovirus exposure and HLA in healthy donors. Assay: immunoSEQ multiplex PCR; the TCRdb copy retains only in-frame clones and omits some. The sample yields 90,000 to 150,000 clones, nearly 80% seen once. Material: PBMCs. The receptors stem from a woman aged 25 to 39 in good health and CMV-seropositive. CDR3s include the opening cysteine and the closing phenylalanine or tryptophan. D genes are given only for firm matches. The size of a clone is reported for some rows only, either as once, few or many, or as a class for expanded clones.

>NA|TRBV4-1|TRBJ1-1|NA
TGCGCCAGCAGCCAAGTTGTGGGAGGAAGGTTGAACACTGAAGCTTTCTTT
CASSQVVGGRLNTEAFF
>NA|TRBV29-1|TRBJ2-3|NA
TGCAGCGTTGAGCGTAGGAGTATCTCTAGCACAGATACGCAGTATTTT
CSVERRSISSTDTQYF
>NA|TRBV4-2|TRBJ2-1|TRBD2
TGTGCCAGCAGCCAAGATGCGCAGCGGGAGATCGGTGAGCAGTTCTTC
CASSQDAQREIGEQFF
>few|TRBV7-9|TRBJ1-2|TRBD1
TGTGCCAGCAGCCCGACAGGGGGCGCTTTCTTAGCCTATGGCTACACCTTC
CASSPTGGAFLAYGYTF
>NA|TRBV27|TRBJ2-7|TRBD1
TGTGCCAGCAGCCCCGGGACAGGGGTCCACGAGCAGTACTTC
CASSPGTGVHEQYF
>NA|TRBV7-2|TRBJ1-2|TRBD1
TGTGCCAGCAGCTTATGGGACAGGGTGGGATATGGCTACACCTTC
CASSLWDRVGYGYTF
>NA|TRBV21-1|TRBJ2-5|NA
TGTGCCAGCAGCCCAGAACAGGAGACCCAGTACTTC
CASSPEQETQYF
>NA|TRBV7-9|TRBJ1-3|NA
TGTGCCAGCAGCTTGGGGCAGCTCGCCGGAAACACCATATATTTT
CASSLGQLAGNTIYF
>NA|TRBV27|TRBJ2-7|TRBD1
TGTGCCAGTAGTTTATTGGGGGACAGGCCGTACGACGAGCAGTACTTC
CASSLLGDRPYDEQYF
>NA|TRBV9|TRBJ2-3|NA
TGTGCCAGCACCTTGGGGCAGACTAGCACAGATACGCAGTATTTT
CASTLGQTSTDTQYF
>few|TRBV28|TRBJ1-1|NA
TGTGCCACCTGGTGGAGGTACACTGAAGCTTTCTTT
CATWWRYTEAFF
>NA|TRBV11-2|TRBJ2-5|NA
TGTGCCAGCAGCTTAGGTGGGCGGGCGGGAGAGACCCAGTACTTC
CASSLGGRAGETQYF
>NA|TRBV29-1|TRBJ2-5|NA
TGCAGCGGGGCCCCCCGGACGGAGGAAGAGACCCAGTACTTC
CSGAPRTEEETQYF
>NA|TRBV6-5|TRBJ2-1|NA
TGTGCCAGCATTCGCTCGGCGGGGTCCTACAATGAGCAGTTCTTC
CASIRSAGSYNEQFF
>NA|TRBV9|TRBJ2-1|NA
TGTGCCAGCAGCCCAAAATTCCCCGGACGGGGTGTCGGTGAGCAGTTCTTC
CASSPKFPGRGVGEQFF
>NA|TRBV7-9|TRBJ2-3|NA
TGTGCCAGCAGCTTAGAGTACAGGGTGGTTGGTGATACGCAGTATTTT
CASSLEYRVVGDTQYF
>NA|TRBV11-2|TRBJ2-2|TRBD2
TGTGCCTGCAGCTTAGACCCGGGAGGGACCGGGGAGCTGTTTTTT
CACSLDPGGTGELFF
>NA|TRBV6-1|TRBJ2-5|TRBD2
TGTGCCAGCAGTGGCGTCGGGCTAGCGGGGGTACCTTATCAAGAGACCCAGTACTTC
CASSGVGLAGVPYQETQYF
>NA|TRBV28|TRBJ1-4|NA
TGTGCCAGCAGTTTCCAGGGAGGGGATTACGAAAAACTGTTTTTT
CASSFQGGDYEKLFF
>NA|TRBV28|TRBJ1-6|TRBD1
TGTGCCACCAATCGTGACAGGGGCTTT
CATNRDRGF
>NA|TRBV5-6|TRBJ1-6|TRBD1
TGTGCCAGCAGGAGGGACAGGGATTATTCACCCCTCCACTTT
CASRRDRDYSPLHF
>NA|TRBV4-2|TRBJ2-3|TRBD2
TGTGCCAGCAGCCCTGCTAGCGGGGGTGCCGATACGCAGTATTTT
CASSPASGGADTQYF
>few|TRBV7-9|TRBJ1-1|NA
TGTGCCAGCAGCTTAGCGCGATCCTACACTGAAGCTTTCTTT
CASSLARSYTEAFF
>many|TRBV5-4|TRBJ2-6|NA
TGTGCCAGCAGCGGGGCGCCGATCAGGGCCAACGTCCTGACTTTC
CASSGAPIRANVLTF